Below, one TCR beta chain is given with its context. Its antigen is currently unknown. This sample was taken from a study of shared clonotypes between healthy human individuals. Study results and caveats: Incomplete sequencing of sorted subsets was indicated by rarefaction despite large depth. Donors were few, which limited the genetic and exposure-history diversity represented.

Trimming took 6 bases from V and 6 from J; bases not matched to a gene: 7. From germline, CDR1 is MNHEY and CDR2 SMNVEV (reference sequence). CDR3 size: 14 residues. The table came from immunoSEQ multiplex PCR; TCRdb's copy has only in-frame clones and leaves some out. The sample yields approximately 620,000 clones, more than 95% seen once. V is TRBV27 and J is TRBJ2-2; 7 bases fit TRBD2. The specimen sequenced was naive CD4+ T cells sorted from blood. The subset was: CD45RA+ positively selected. This sequence was found in a woman in her 30s in good health. The chain's CDR3 is CASRELAGAGELFF. The CDR3, as DNA: TGTGCCAGCAGGGAACTGGCGGGGGCCGGGGAGCTGTTTTTT.